This T cell receptor (beta chain) appears in the sequencing data of a study of T-cell memory formation after mild COVID-19. Study-level results: Some responding clones appeared in pre-infection memory, suggesting cross-reactive memory joined.

TCRdb re-derived calls from the 5' RACE reads in MiXCR, one entry per CDR3 protein. The sample lists approximately 240,000 distinct CDR3 sequences; around 17% were seen once. Note on this clonotype: As yet, its antigen is unknown.

Germline V gives CDR1 SGHTA, CDR2 FQGNSA. This CDR3 contains 15 residues. V gave up 3 bases and J gave up 6 bases; unmatched junction bases: 7. The sample comprised PBMCs or a T cell subset sorted from them (not recorded which). This sequence joins TRBV7-2 and TRBJ2-1; 8 positions agree with TRBD2. The TCR was taken from a man younger than 35 who had mild COVID-19 (a few samples of this study predate the infection). Cell type and time point are not known. The CDR3, as DNA: TGTGCCAGCAGCTTTTTCAGCGGGGGCGGCAATGAGCAGTTCTTC. Protein sequence: CASSFFSGGGNEQFF.